The present T cell receptor (beta chain) was sequenced within a study of PD-1 blockade in classical Hodgkin lymphoma. Every patient experienced relapse after autologous stem cell transplantation, and brentuximab vedotin exposure varied. Relapsed/refractory classical Hodgkin lymphoma patients had complete, partial or progressive responses. This table comes from immunoSEQ multiplex PCR, and its TCRdb copy is limited to in-frame clones, with some not included. The data contain 60,000 to 75,000 clones, over 85% of them singletons. Germline CDR1 ENHRY, CDR2 SYGVKD. The CDR3 length is 12 residues. The V and J ends lost 6 bases and 3 bases respectively, with 9 bases between them.

Material: peripheral blood mononuclear cells (PBMCs), obtained at baseline. This chain links TRBV10-3 with TRBJ2-7; D possibly corresponds to TRBD2 (5 bases). The source is a human donor with classical Hodgkin lymphoma. In DNA form, the CDR3 reads TGTGCCATCAGGGACTTGTACTACGAGCAGTACTTC. Its protein product is CAIRDLYYEQYF.